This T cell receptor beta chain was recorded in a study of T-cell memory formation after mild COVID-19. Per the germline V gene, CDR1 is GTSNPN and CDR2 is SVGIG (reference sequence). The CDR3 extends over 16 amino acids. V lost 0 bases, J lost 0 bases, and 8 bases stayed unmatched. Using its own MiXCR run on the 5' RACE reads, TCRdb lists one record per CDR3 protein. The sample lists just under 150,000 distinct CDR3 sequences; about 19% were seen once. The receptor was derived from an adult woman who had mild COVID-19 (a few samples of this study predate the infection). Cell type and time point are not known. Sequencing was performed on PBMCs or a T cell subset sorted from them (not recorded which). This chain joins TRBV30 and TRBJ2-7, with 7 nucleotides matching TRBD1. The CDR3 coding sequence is TGTGCCTGGAGTGTAATGACAGGGTGGGTCTCCTACGAGCAGTACTTC. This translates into CAWSVMTGWVSYEQYF.